The rows below give T cell receptor beta chains drawn from one sample of a study of blood T cell repertoires in COVID-19. TCRdb's table, derived via immunoSEQ multiplex PCR, lists solely in-frame clones and lacks some. The sample records hundreds of thousands of clones, about 85% being singletons. The sequenced material came from PBMCs or T cells enriched from blood (not recorded which). The receptor source for this set is a woman in her 50s who had recovered from COVID-19. The CDR3 runs from the conserved cysteine through the conserved F or W. A D gene is named only where the DNA matches it firmly. Not every row has a clone size; where given, it reads once, few, many or a size class.

d_gene,v_gene,j_gene,len,abundance,CDR3aa,CDR3nt
.,TRBV9,TRBJ1-2,15,.,CASSVASGSHYGYTF,TGTGCCAGCAGCGTAGCTTCAGGGTCCCACTATGGCTACACCTTC
.,TRBV6-4,TRBJ2-2,15,.,CASSEGTLATGELFF,TGTGCCAGCAGTGAGGGGACACTAGCGACCGGGGAGCTGTTTTTT
TRBD2,TRBV7-3,TRBJ2-1,16,.,CASSLSGRGSYNEQFF,TGTGCCAGCAGCTTAAGCGGGCGGGGGTCCTACAATGAGCAGTTCTTC
.,TRBV27,TRBJ1-2,15,once,CASSLLGGGLGGYTF,TGTGCCAGCAGTTTACTGGGGGGTGGTTTGGGAGGCTACACCTTC
TRBD2,TRBV3-1/TRBV3-2,TRBJ2-1,14,many,CASSQGTSLGEQFF,TGTGCCAGCAGCCAAGGGACTAGTCTCGGTGAGCAGTTCTTC
.,TRBV11-2,TRBJ1-5,16,few,CASSLDGRVSNQPQHF,TGTGCCAGCAGCTTAGATGGCAGGGTGAGCAATCAGCCCCAGCATTTT
.,TRBV6-2/TRBV6-3,TRBJ1-1,13,.,CASSLGGRTEAFF,TGTGCCAGCAGTTTGGGGGGGAGGACTGAAGCTTTCTTT
TRBD1,TRBV24-1,TRBJ2-1,16,.,CATSESGTAPLNEQFF,TGTGCCACCAGTGAATCCGGGACAGCGCCTCTCAATGAGCAGTTCTTC
.,TRBV7-2,TRBJ1-2,16,few,CASSLRVTVGGYGYTF,TGTGCCAGCAGCTTACGGGTTACTGTCGGGGGCTATGGCTACACCTTC
.,TRBV5-1,TRBJ1-1,18,.,CASSQYGRTVEVAAEAFF,TGCGCCAGCAGCCAATACGGTCGGACGGTCGAGGTAGCGGCTGAAGCTTTCTTT
TRBD2,TRBV4-3,TRBJ2-1,15,.,CASSQEGGPYNEQFF,TGCGCCAGCAGCCAAGAGGGAGGGCCGTACAATGAGCAGTTCTTC
TRBD1,TRBV19,TRBJ2-3,15,.,CASSFWGTGLDTQYF,TGTGCCAGTAGTTTCTGGGGGACAGGGTTGGATACGCAGTATTTT
TRBD1,TRBV12-3/TRBV12-4,TRBJ1-5,13,.,CASSFRGHQPQHF,TGTGCCAGCAGTTTCAGGGGGCATCAGCCTCAGCATTTT
.,TRBV5-1,TRBJ1-1,15,once,CASSLVVGASTEAFF,TGCGCCAGCAGCTTGGTTGTAGGGGCCTCTACTGAAGCTTTCTTT
.,TRBV4-3,TRBJ1-4,16,.,CASSQDNPSTNEKLFF,TGCGCCAGCAGCCAAGATAATCCCTCAACTAATGAAAAACTGTTTTTT
TRBD1,TRBV28,TRBJ2-7,15,.,CASRPGTGVSYEQYF,TGTGCCAGCAGACCCGGGACAGGCGTTTCCTACGAGCAGTACTTC
TRBD2,TRBV9,TRBJ2-2,18,.,CASSVPGLAGGLDGELFF,TGTGCCAGCAGCGTTCCGGGACTAGCGGGAGGGCTTGACGGGGAGCTGTTTTTT
TRBD2,TRBV18,TRBJ2-1,16,.,CASSPPGLAGSEEQFF,TGTGCCAGCTCACCACCCGGGCTAGCGGGATCGGAGGAGCAGTTCTTC
.,TRBV11-2,TRBJ1-4,14,many,CASSSLRQPEKLFF,TGTGCCAGCAGCTCCCTCCGACAGCCAGAAAAACTGTTTTTT
TRBD1,TRBV9,TRBJ1-1,15,.,CASSPQGAVNTEAFF,TGTGCCAGCAGCCCACAGGGGGCTGTGAACACTGAAGCTTTCTTT
.,TRBV2,TRBJ1-5,15,.,CASRALVGGNQPQHF,TGTGCCAGCAGAGCCCTCGTGGGGGGAAATCAGCCCCAGCATTTT
TRBD2,TRBV5-6,TRBJ2-7,14,.,CASREGTSVYEQYF,TGTGCCAGCAGAGAGGGGACTAGTGTCTACGAGCAGTACTTC
.,TRBV15,TRBJ2-6,19,.,CATRTKGGTYDSGANVLTF,TGTGCCACCAGAACCAAGGGCGGGACTTACGACTCTGGGGCCAACGTCCTGACTTTC
.,TRBV9,TRBJ2-7,12,.,CASSVGAGEQYF,TGTGCCAGCAGCGTAGGAGCGGGCGAGCAGTACTTC
TRBD1,TRBV12-3/TRBV12-4,TRBJ1-1,12,few,CASSSRNRGAFF,TGTGCCAGCAGTTCCCGGAACAGGGGAGCTTTCTTT
.,TRBV14,TRBJ2-1,14,.,CASSQRQVYNEQFF,TGTGCCAGCAGCCAAAGACAGGTATACAATGAGCAGTTCTTC
.,TRBV25-1,TRBJ1-5,15,.,CASKKTQVRNQPQHF,TGTGCCAGCAAAAAGACACAGGTTAGGAACCAGCCCCAGCATTTT
.,TRBV9,TRBJ2-1,13,.,CASSSAVWNEQFF,TGTGCCAGCAGCAGCGCGGTCTGGAATGAGCAGTTCTTC
TRBD1,TRBV27,TRBJ1-2,13,.,CASSLRGGRGYTF,TGTGCCAGCAGTTTAAGAGGGGGCCGCGGCTACACCTTC
.,TRBV28,TRBJ1-5,12,.,CASSSPGQPQHF,TGTGCCAGCAGTTCCCCAGGGCAGCCCCAGCATTTT
TRBD1,TRBV6-5,TRBJ1-6,14,.,CASSMGQINSPLHF,TGTGCCAGCAGTATGGGACAGATTAATTCACCCCTCCACTTT
TRBD1,TRBV6-5,TRBJ1-5,15,.,CASRTGTVGNQPQHF,TGTGCCAGCAGAACCGGGACAGTTGGAAATCAGCCCCAGCATTTT
TRBD2,TRBV28,TRBJ2-1,16,.,CASSLLAGGLRGEQFF,TGTGCCAGCAGTTTACTCGCGGGAGGGCTCCGGGGTGAGCAGTTCTTC
TRBD2,TRBV18,TRBJ2-5,15,.,CASSPRLADQETQYF,TGTGCCAGCTCACCACGCCTAGCGGACCAAGAGACCCAGTACTTC
.,TRBV7-3,TRBJ2-3,15,.,CASSLDGLSTDTQYF,TGTGCCAGCAGCTTAGACGGACTCAGCACAGATACGCAGTATTTT
TRBD2,TRBV5-4,TRBJ2-7,15,.,CASSSGLAVTYEQYF,TGTGCCAGCAGCTCAGGACTAGCGGTGACCTACGAGCAGTACTTC
TRBD1,TRBV25-1,TRBJ2-1,17,.,CASSPTSLGQGQYEQFF,TGTGCCAGCAGTCCCACAAGTCTGGGACAGGGGCAGTATGAGCAGTTCTTC
TRBD1,TRBV28,TRBJ1-2,15,once,CASSERTGSRYGYTF,TGTGCCAGCAGCGAAAGGACAGGGAGTAGATACGGCTACACCTTC
TRBD1,TRBV30,TRBJ1-2,15,.,CAWSVAGQGSYGYTF,TGTGCCTGGAGTGTAGCGGGACAGGGTTCCTATGGCTACACCTTC
TRBD2,TRBV28,TRBJ2-3,16,.,CASSLWASGGTDTQYF,TGTGCCAGCAGTTTATGGGCTAGCGGGGGCACAGATACGCAGTATTTT
.,TRBV7-9,TRBJ1-2,16,.,CASSLSRFSENYGYTF,TGTGCCAGCAGCTTATCTCGGTTTTCCGAGAACTATGGCTACACCTTC
.,TRBV18,TRBJ1-2,13,.,CASSRREDYGYTF,TGTGCCAGCTCACGACGGGAAGATTATGGCTACACCTTC
.,TRBV6-5,TRBJ2-1,16,.,CASSYSATSSYNEQFF,TGTGCCAGCAGTTACTCCGCGACTAGTAGCTACAATGAGCAGTTCTTC
.,TRBV7-6,TRBJ1-1,14,.,CASSAITGNTEAFF,TGTGCCAGCAGCGCTATTACAGGGAACACTGAAGCTTTCTTT
.,TRBV2,TRBJ1-4,15,.,CASSERLATNEKLFF,TGTGCCAGCAGTGAAAGACTTGCAACTAATGAAAAACTGTTTTTT